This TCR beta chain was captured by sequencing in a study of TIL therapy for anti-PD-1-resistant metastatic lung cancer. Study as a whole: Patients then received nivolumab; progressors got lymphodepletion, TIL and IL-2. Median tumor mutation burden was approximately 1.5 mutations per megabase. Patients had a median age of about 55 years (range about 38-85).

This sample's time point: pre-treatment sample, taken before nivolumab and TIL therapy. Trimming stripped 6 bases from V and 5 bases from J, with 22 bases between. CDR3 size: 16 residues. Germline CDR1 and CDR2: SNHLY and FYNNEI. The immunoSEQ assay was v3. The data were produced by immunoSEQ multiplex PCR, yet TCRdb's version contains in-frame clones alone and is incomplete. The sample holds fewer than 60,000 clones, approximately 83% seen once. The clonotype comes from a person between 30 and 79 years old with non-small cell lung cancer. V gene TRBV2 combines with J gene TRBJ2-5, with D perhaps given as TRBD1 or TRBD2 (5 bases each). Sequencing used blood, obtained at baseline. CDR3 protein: CASSPGAGSRVETQYF. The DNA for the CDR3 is TGTGCCAGCAGCCCCGGGGCGGGTTCGAGGGTGGAGACCCAGTACTTC.